These 28 T cell receptor beta chains originate from one sample sequenced in a study of control samples from healthy donors and cancer patients. This table comes from immunoSEQ multiplex PCR, and its TCRdb copy is limited to in-frame clones, with some not included. Of about 110,000 clones detected, over 75% appear once; the ten largest clones hold about 3.9%. What was sequenced was PBMCs. These receptors were obtained from a woman in her fifties or sixties with lung cancer.

CDR3: CASSSGQGPFYEQYF. DNA of the CDR3: TGTGCCAGCAGCTCCGGACAGGGTCCGTTTTACGAGCAGTACTTC. The chain recombines TRBV11-2 with TRBJ2-7; 8 bases align to TRBD1. This CDR3 comprises 15 residues. The germline CDR1 and CDR2 sequences are SGHAT and FQNNGV. The J segment lost 4 bases and the V segment lost 4 bases, leaving 9 bases of the junction unmatched.

The chain links TRBV7-2 to TRBJ1-5, with D maybe TRBD1 (6 bases). Trimming left V 5 bases short and J 1 base short, with 9 bases between. Germline CDR1 reads SGHTA; CDR2 reads FQGNSA. This CDR3 is built from 14 residues. The CDR3 protein is CASSLGQSNQPQHF. DNA for the CDR3: TGTGCCAGCAGCCTAGGACAGAGCAATCAGCCCCAGCATTTT. Full variable domain (missing parts from reference TRBV7-2 and TRBJ1-5): GAGVSQSPSNKVTEKGKDVELRCDPISGHTALYWYRQSLGQGLEFLIYFQGNSAPDKSGLPSDRFSAERTGGSVSTLTIQRTQQEDSAVYLCASSLGQSNQPQHFGDGTRLSIL.

V usage is TRBV6-2 or TRBV6-3 and J usage is TRBJ2-1, with unresolved D. This CDR3 region has 13 residues. V lost 1 base, J lost 4 bases, and 5 bases lay in between. The V gene's germline CDR1 is MNHEY and CDR2 SVGEGT. As DNA, the CDR3 is TGTGCCAGCAGTTACTTTCAGTACAATGAGCAGTTCTTC. Its protein is CASSYFQYNEQFF.

The V and J genes are TRBV5-4 and TRBJ1-2; 10 bases match TRBD1. The CDR3 runs to 16 residues. The junction had 12 bases not matched to a gene; V was cut back by 3 bases and J by 7 bases. Germline assignment: CDR1 SGHNT and CDR2 YYREEE (reference sequence). The DNA of the CDR3 is TGTGCCAGCAGCTCCCGGGACAGGGGAGTTAGGAGTGGCTACACCTTC. It specifies CASSSRDRGVRSGYTF.

Regarding this clone: This sample also contains other DNA sequences that code for the same CDR3. V usage is TRBV9 and J usage is TRBJ1-3; D is uncertain. The CDR3 spans 14 residues. The germline V gene has CDR1 SGDLS and CDR2 YYNGEE. V gave up 0 bases and J gave up 0 bases, with 4 bases separating them. Here the CDR3 reads CASSVGSSGNTIYF. In DNA form, the CDR3 reads TGTGCCAGCAGCGTAGGAAGCTCTGGAAACACCATATATTTT.

V is TRBV6-6 and J is TRBJ1-5; D is ambiguous. Looked up from germline, CDR1 is MNHNY and CDR2 is SVGAGI (reference sequence). The CDR3 runs to 12 residues. Trimming shortened V by 7 bases and J by 7 bases, and 11 bases separated the two germline ends. The CDR3 DNA is TGTGCCAGCAACGAAAGGTCCCAGCCCCAGCATTTT. The encoded protein is CASNERSQPQHF.

J is TRBJ1-4 and V is TRBV6-5, with D maybe TRBD1 (6 bases). Germline V gene data show CDR1 as MNHEY and CDR2 as SVGAGI. This CDR3 comprises 16 residues. V was trimmed by 0 bases and J by 5 bases, leaving 13 bases between them. The CDR3 reads CASSYSGTRGNEKLFF. The CDR3 bases are TGTGCCAGCAGTTACTCGGGAACAAGGGGGAATGAAAAACTGTTTTTT.

This clone was detected only once. V gene TRBV30 combines with J gene TRBJ2-5; 14 nucleotides agree with TRBD2. J gave up 4 bases and V 3 bases, and 16 bases lay outside the gene matches. From germline, CDR1 is GTSNPN and CDR2 SVGIG (reference sequence). This CDR3 has 19 residues. CDR3 amino acids: CAWSRGPGTSGSLGETQYF. CDR3 DNA: TGTGCCTGGAGCCGAGGACCCGGGACTAGCGGGAGCCTGGGAGAGACCCAGTACTTC.

This chain connects TRBV7-8 to TRBJ1-5; no reliable D call. The germline gives CDR1 SGHVS, CDR2 FQNEAQ. The germline V and J ends were trimmed by 0 bases and 3 bases, with 12 bases remaining between them. The CDR3 spans 16 residues. The CDR3 here is CASSLASAYNNQPQHF. The CDR3 coding sequence is TGTGCCAGCAGCTTAGCGTCGGCATACAACAATCAGCCCCAGCATTTT.

The CDR3 spells CAISETPNTGELFF. The CDR3 DNA is TGTGCCATCAGTGAGACACCGAACACCGGGGAGCTGTTTTTT. The V gene is TRBV10-3, the J gene TRBJ2-2; no firm D call. V gave up 2 bases and J gave up 0 bases, with 4 bases separating them. From germline, CDR1 is ENHRY and CDR2 SYGVKD. CDR3 length: 14 residues.

The chain links TRBV7-3 to TRBJ1-2; the match to TRBD1 covers 10 bases. CDR1 SGHTA and CDR2 FQGTGA come from the germline V gene. Losses at the gene ends were 5 bases for V and 4 bases for J; bases not matched to a gene: 7. This CDR3 has 15 amino acids. CDR3 nucleotide sequence: TGTGCCAGCAGCGTGACAGGGGGCGCGGTCTATGGCTACACCTTC. It specifies CASSVTGGAVYGYTF.

V is TRBV28 and J is TRBJ2-5; D may be TRBD1 (6 bases). The ends were cut back, 6 bases at V and 1 base at J, with 21 bases in the middle. Germline V gene sequence: CDR1 MDHEN, CDR2 SYDVKM. The CDR3 is 17 amino acids. CDR3 sequence (DNA): TGTGCCAGCAGCGAAGTTCCTGGACAGCGAGGCCAAGAGACCCAGTACTTC. It translates to CASSEVPGQRGQETQYF. The full variable domain, completed using reference TRBV28 and TRBJ2-5, is DVKVTQSSRYLVKRTGEKVFLECVQDMDHENMFWYRQDPGLGLRLIYFSYDVKMKEKGDIPEGYSVSREKKERFSLILESASTNQTSMYLCASSEVPGQRGQETQYFGPGTRLLVL.

The gene calls are TRBV2 and TRBJ2-1; either TRBD1 or TRBD2 may supply D (5 bases each). The CDR3 totals 13 residues. Deletions cut 6 bases from V and 5 bases from J, with 11 bases between. CDR1 is SNHLY and CDR2 is FYNNEI in the germline V gene. CDR3 loop: CASSWDGNNEQFF. Written as DNA, the CDR3 is TGTGCCAGCAGCTGGGACGGTAACAATGAGCAGTTCTTC.

V gene TRBV14 combines with J gene TRBJ2-7; 10 bases match TRBD1. Losses at the gene ends were 4 bases for V and 3 bases for J; bases not matched to a gene: 9. The CDR3 runs to 16 residues. Germline CDR1 SGHDN, CDR2 FVKESK. CDR3 amino acids: CASSLYAGTGVYEQYF. The CDR3 DNA is TGTGCCAGCAGCCTATACGCCGGGACAGGGGTCTACGAGCAGTACTTC.

This chain links TRBV11-2 with TRBJ2-1; no clear D. The CDR3 consists of 11 residues. CDR1 and CDR2 from the germline V gene are SGHAT and FQNNGV. The ends were cut back, 1 base at V and 10 bases at J, with 5 bases in the middle. CDR3 sequence (DNA): TGTGCCAGCAGCTTAGTCCGAGAGCAGTTCTTC. Translating it yields CASSLVREQFF.

The chain joins TRBV30 to TRBJ1-6; TRBD1 might be the D (6 bases). Trimming took off 5 bases at V and 10 bases at J, with 12 bases between the two ends. The germline gives CDR1 GTSNPN, CDR2 SVGIG (reference sequence). CDR3 length: 12 amino acids. CDR3 in amino acids: CAWGQQGSPLHF. CDR3 DNA: TGTGCCTGGGGCCAACAGGGATCACCCCTCCACTTT.

This chain joins TRBV5-1 and TRBJ2-3, with 10 bases aligning to TRBD1. The CDR3 is 15 amino acids. CDR1 is SGHRS and CDR2 is YFSETQ in the germline V gene. Trimming removed 4 bases from V and 5 bases from J; junction bases left unmatched: 7. CDR3 nucleotide sequence: TGCGCCAGCAGCCCCTTGACAGGGGGCGGAGATACGCAGTATTTT. Protein: CASSPLTGGGDTQYF.

The V and J genes are TRBV21-1 and TRBJ2-1; TRBD2 is the table's D call, not checked against the DNA. TRBV21-1 is a documented pseudogene. This CDR3 has 14 residues. CDR3 nucleotide sequence: TGTGCCAGCCTTGGGGAGAGCTCCTACAATGAGCAGTTCTTC. Translated, it gives CASLGESSYNEQFF.

This chain connects TRBV5-1 to TRBJ1-4; 8 bases line up with TRBD1. The CDR3 has 14 residues. V shed 4 bases, J shed 8 bases, and the junction held 7 bases outside the gene matches. CDR1 is SGHRS and CDR2 is YFSETQ in the germline V gene. CDR3 residues: CASSEGQVNEKLFF. Here the CDR3 DNA reads TGCGCCAGCAGCGAGGGACAGGTTAACGAAAAACTGTTTTTT.

The rearrangement joins TRBV7-8 to TRBJ2-4; the match to TRBD1 covers 7 bases. The CDR3 is 16 residues long. The trim removed 6 bases at V and 6 bases at J, leaving 14 bases unmatched. The germline CDR1 and CDR2 sequences are SGHVS and FQNEAQ. The CDR3 spells CASSFPVTGDANIQYF. The DNA for the CDR3 is TGTGCCAGCAGTTTTCCCGTAACAGGGGACGCAAACATTCAGTACTTC.

The V gene is TRBV7-2, the J gene TRBJ2-2, with 7 bases aligning to TRBD1. V shed 5 bases and J 5 bases; nucleotides not matched to a gene: 5. This CDR3 has 14 residues. Germline-derived CDR1 and CDR2 are SGHTA and FQGNSA. The CDR3 sequence is CASSPTGVTGELFF. The DNA of the CDR3 is TGTGCCAGCAGCCCCACAGGGGTTACCGGGGAGCTGTTTTTT.

CDR3 in amino acids: CASSPHSQETQYF. CDR3 nucleotides: TGTGCCAGCAGTCCCCACTCCCAAGAGACCCAGTACTTC. V gene TRBV25-1 combines with J gene TRBJ2-5, with unresolved D. The germline gives CDR1 MGHDK, CDR2 SYGVNS. There are 13 residues in the CDR3. Trimming pared 5 bases from V and 1 base from J, leaving 8 bases between.

The chain has TRBV6-5 and TRBJ2-7, with a possible D match to TRBD2 (5 bases). This CDR3 is 14 amino acids long. Germline CDR1 is MNHEY and CDR2 is SVGAGI. The V end lost 5 bases, the J end lost 2 bases, and 13 bases lay between the germline ends. CDR3 in amino acids: CASSPREEAYEQYF. The CDR3 DNA reads TGTGCCAGCAGTCCCCGAGAGGAGGCCTACGAGCAGTACTTC.

The chain carries TRBV3-1 (or the pseudogene TRBV3-2) and TRBJ2-2; weak D call: TRBD1 (6 bases). The CDR3 contains 15 residues. Germline values: CDR1 LGHDT, CDR2 YNNKEL (reference sequence). V was pared by 3 bases and J by 5 bases, with 13 bases between. In DNA form, the CDR3 reads TGTGCCAGCAGCCACCGTAAAGGGGGAACCGGGGAGCTGTTTTTT. This sequence encodes CASSHRKGGTGELFF.

This clone occurred once. The sample contains more than one DNA sequence encoding this CDR3. V usage is TRBV7-8 and J usage is TRBJ2-2; D possibly matches TRBD1 or TRBD2 (7 bases each). The CDR3 loop spans 16 amino acids. Germline V gives CDR1 SGHVS, CDR2 FQNEAQ. Trimming cost V 2 bases and J 5 bases, with 15 bases left between them. The CDR3 spells CASSLWGRGGTGELFF. CDR3 DNA: TGTGCCAGCAGCTTATGGGGCAGGGGGGGAACCGGGGAGCTGTTTTTT.

This chain connects TRBV19 to TRBJ2-2; D is possibly TRBD1 (6 bases). The CDR3 totals 16 residues. Trimming cost V 7 bases and J 0 bases, with 15 bases left between them. Germline V gives CDR1 LNHDA, CDR2 SQIVND (reference sequence). The CDR3 DNA reads as TGTGCCAGTAACTTGGCGGCAGGGGCGAACACCGGGGAGCTGTTTTTT. Translation: CASNLAAGANTGELFF.

The chain couples TRBV5-1 to TRBJ2-7, with 13 nucleotides matching TRBD2. Germline V gene lookup returns CDR1 SGHRS and CDR2 YFSETQ. This CDR3 is built from 14 residues. With V trimmed by 4 bases and J by 6 bases, 4 bases remained unmatched. The CDR3: CASSIGTSGTEQYF. DNA of the CDR3: TGCGCCAGCAGCATCGGGACTAGCGGGACCGAGCAGTACTTC.

This chain uses TRBV30 with TRBJ1-4; TRBD1 aligns across 9 bases. This CDR3 is 14 amino acids long. Germline values: CDR1 GTSNPN, CDR2 SVGIG (reference sequence). The V and J ends lost 4 bases and 7 bases, in that order; junction bases with no gene match: 7. The CDR3 sequence is CAWKEGTGPEKLFF. The CDR3 bases are TGTGCCTGGAAAGAAGGGACAGGGCCTGAAAAACTGTTTTTT.